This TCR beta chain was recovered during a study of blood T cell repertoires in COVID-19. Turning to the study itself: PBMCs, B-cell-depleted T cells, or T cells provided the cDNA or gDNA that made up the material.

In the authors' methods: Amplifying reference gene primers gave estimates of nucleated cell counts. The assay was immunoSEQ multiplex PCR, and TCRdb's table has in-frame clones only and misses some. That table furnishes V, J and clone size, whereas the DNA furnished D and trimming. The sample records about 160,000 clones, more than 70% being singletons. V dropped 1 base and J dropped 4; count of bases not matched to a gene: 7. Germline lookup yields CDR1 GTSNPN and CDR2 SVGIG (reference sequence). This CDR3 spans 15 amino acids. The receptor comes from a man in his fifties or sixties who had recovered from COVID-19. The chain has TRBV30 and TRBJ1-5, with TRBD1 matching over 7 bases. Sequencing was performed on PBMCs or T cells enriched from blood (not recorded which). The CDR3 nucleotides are TGTGCCTGGAGTGGGGACAGATTTATTAATCAGCCCCAGCATTTT. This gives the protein CAWSGDRFINQPQHF.